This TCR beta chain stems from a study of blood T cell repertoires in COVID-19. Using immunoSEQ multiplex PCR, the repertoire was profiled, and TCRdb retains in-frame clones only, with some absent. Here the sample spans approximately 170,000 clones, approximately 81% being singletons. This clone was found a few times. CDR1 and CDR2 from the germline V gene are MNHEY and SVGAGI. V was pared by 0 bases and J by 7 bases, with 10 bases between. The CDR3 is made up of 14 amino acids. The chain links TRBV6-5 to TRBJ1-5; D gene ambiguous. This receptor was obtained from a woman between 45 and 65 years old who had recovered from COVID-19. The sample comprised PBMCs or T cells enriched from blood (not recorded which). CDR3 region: CASSYSGGNQPQHF. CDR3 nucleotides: TGTGCCAGCAGTTACTCGGGAGGGAACCAGCCCCAGCATTTT.